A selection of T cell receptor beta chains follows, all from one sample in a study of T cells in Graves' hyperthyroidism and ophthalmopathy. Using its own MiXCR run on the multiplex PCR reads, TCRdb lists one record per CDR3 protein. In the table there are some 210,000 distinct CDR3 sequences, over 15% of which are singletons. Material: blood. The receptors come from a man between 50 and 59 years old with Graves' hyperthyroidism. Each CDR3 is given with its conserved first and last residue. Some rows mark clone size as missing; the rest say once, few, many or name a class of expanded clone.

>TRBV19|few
CASSITGFRAGAAEQYF
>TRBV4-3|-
CASSRRLAGDTDTQYF
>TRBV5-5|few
CASSLTGNDNSPLHF
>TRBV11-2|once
CASSLDRDTGLEQYF
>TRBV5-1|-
CASSLEAGSSYNEQFF
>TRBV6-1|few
CASSPQGGIGQPQHF
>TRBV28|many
CASSFAGGNEQFF
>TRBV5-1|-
CASSPLTGVVTEAFF
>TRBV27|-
CASSFTEYTGELFF
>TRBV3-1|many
CASSQGKARETQYF
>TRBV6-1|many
CASSEALMASGYNEQFF
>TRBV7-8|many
CASSFSGMNTEAFF
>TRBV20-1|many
CSAKLALSTDTQYF
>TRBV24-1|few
CATTLVYWRAITDTQYF
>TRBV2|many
CASSERGRGYEQYF
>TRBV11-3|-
CASSLAGTGGAGNEQFF
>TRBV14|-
CASSPTRAFVETQYF
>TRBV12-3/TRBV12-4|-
CASSLGELGAETQYF
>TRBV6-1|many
CASSSARTSGANVLTF
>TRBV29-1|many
CSVEGGQGATYNEQFF
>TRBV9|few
CASSVEVLAGGNEQFF
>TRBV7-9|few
CASSFAGQGNEKLFF
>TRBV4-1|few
CASSPSTGSNYGYTF
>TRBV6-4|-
CASSIDTGPSDTQYF
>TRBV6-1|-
CASSRQENLYEQYF
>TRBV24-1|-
CATRGMGETQYF
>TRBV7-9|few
CASSHRAALNTGELSF
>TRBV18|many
CASSPPSSGSTGELFF
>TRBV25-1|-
CATSGRGGEKLFF
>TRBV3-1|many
CASTRQGANTEAFF
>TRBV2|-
CASRPGQYDEQFF